These 28 T cell receptor beta chains originate from one sample sequenced in a study of T cell responses to AZD1222 COVID-19 vaccine. Some clones are missing from TCRdb's copy, which holds only in-frame ones; the method was immunoSEQ multiplex PCR. The sample carries around 160,000 clones, about 92% recorded once. The sequenced sample was peripheral blood, obtained 28 days after the second AZD1222 dose. All receptors derive from an adult who received the AZD1222 COVID-19 vaccine.

This clone was observed a few times. The CDR3 DNA reads as TGCAGCGTTGACGGTAGAGGGGCTATGAACACTGAAGCTTTCTTT. It specifies CSVDGRGAMNTEAFF. This chain connects TRBV29-1 to TRBJ1-1; perhaps TRBD1 as D (5 bases). This CDR3 comprises 15 residues. Germline-derived CDR1 and CDR2 are SQVTM and ANQGSEA. V was trimmed by 3 bases and J by 0 bases, leaving 14 bases between them. Full variable domain (outside the CDR3, taken from reference TRBV29-1 and TRBJ1-1): SAVISQKPSRDICQRGTSLTIQCQVDSQVTMMFWYRQQPGQSLTLIATANQGSEATYESGFVIDKFPISRPNLTFSTLTVSNMSPEDSSIYLCSVDGRGAMNTEAFFGQGTRLTVV.

This clone has only one observation. The chain joins TRBV5-1 to TRBJ2-7, with D hard to call. The CDR3 runs to 15 residues. Trimming cost V 4 bases and J 2 bases, with 16 bases left between them. Germline CDR1 and CDR2: SGHRS and YFSETQ. DNA for the CDR3: TGCGCCAGCAGCGCCGATGGGGTGACGGCCTACGAGCAGTACTTC. Residues: CASSADGVTAYEQYF.

Only one count was recorded for this clone. This chain uses TRBV27 with TRBJ2-3, with D uncertain. The V gene lost 7 bases and the J gene lost 0 bases, with 2 bases spanning the gap. Germline V gene data show CDR1 as MNHEY and CDR2 as SMNVEV (reference sequence). The CDR3 covers 11 residues. This CDR3 is CASTSTDTQYF. The CDR3 DNA reads as TGTGCCAGCACTAGCACAGATACGCAGTATTTT.

V usage is TRBV7-6 and J usage is TRBJ2-5; D gene uncertain. Germline CDR1 SGHVS, CDR2 FNYEAQ. The CDR3 loop spans 13 amino acids. Trimming took off 1 base at V and 5 bases at J, with 8 bases between the two ends. The CDR3 is CASSLGQTETQYF. The CDR3 nucleotides read TGTGCCAGCAGCTTAGGGCAAACGGAGACCCAGTACTTC. The variable domain in full, completed from reference TRBV7-6 and TRBJ2-5, reads GAGVSQSPRYKVTKRGQDVALRCDPISGHVSLYWYRQALGQGPEFLTYFNYEAQQDKSGLPNDRFSAERPEGSISTLTIQRTEQRDSAMYRCASSLGQTETQYFGPGTRLLVL.

The chain recombines TRBV4-1 with TRBJ1-1; the D is unclear. V shed 4 bases and J shed 0 bases, with 6 bases lying between them. The CDR3 sequence is 13 residues long. Germline CDR1 MGHRA, CDR2 YSYEKL. CDR3 amino acids: CASSPIMNTEAFF. The CDR3, as DNA: TGCGCCAGCAGCCCTATCATGAACACTGAAGCTTTCTTT.

This chain joins TRBV9 and TRBJ2-1; D assignment may be TRBD1 or TRBD2 (5 bases each). This CDR3 region has 15 residues. V dropped 2 bases and J dropped 4 bases, with 13 bases sitting between them. Germline V CDR1 and CDR2: SGDLS, YYNGEE. The CDR3 bases are TGTGCCAGCAGCGTCGGGACCGAAACTTACAATGAGCAGTTCTTC. It translates to CASSVGTETYNEQFF.

The chain carries TRBV5-1 and TRBJ1-1, with 7 positions matching TRBD1. Germline CDR1 SGHRS, CDR2 YFSETQ. V trimming: 2 bases; J trimming: 6 bases; junction bases outside the gene matches: 7. The CDR3 has 14 amino acids. The CDR3 DNA reads as TGCGCCAGCAGCTTAGAGGACAGGAAGCCTGAAGCTTTCTTT. Translating gives CASSLEDRKPEAFF. Filled out from reference TRBV5-1 and TRBJ1-1, the complete variable domain reads KAGVTQTPRYLIKTRGQQVTLSCSPISGHRSVSWYQQTPGQGLQFLFEYFSETQRNKGNFPGRFSGRQFSNSRSEMNVSTLELGDSALYLCASSLEDRKPEAFFGQGTRLTVV.

The V call is TRBV5-6, the J call TRBJ2-1; 9 bases agree with TRBD1. There are 17 residues in the CDR3. The germline V gene has CDR1 SGHDT and CDR2 YYEEEE. With 4 bases clipped from V and 2 bases from J, the junction kept 10 bases outside the gene matches. The CDR3 protein is CASSPKDRGRAYNEQFF. In nucleotides, the CDR3 is TGTGCCAGCAGCCCGAAGGACAGGGGCAGGGCCTACAATGAGCAGTTCTTC.

The chain joins TRBV5-1 to TRBJ2-1; 12 bases are shared with TRBD2. After removal of 2 bases from V and 5 bases from J, the junction contained 8 bases not matched to a gene. Germline values: CDR1 SGHRS, CDR2 YFSETQ. This CDR3 comprises 17 residues. The CDR3, as DNA: TGCGCCAGCAGCTTTGGCCTAGCGGGGGGGCTAGACAATGAGCAGTTCTTC. This encodes CASSFGLAGGLDNEQFF.

The rearrangement links TRBV7-9 to TRBJ1-1; D is ambiguous. The germline gives CDR1 SEHNR, CDR2 FQNEAQ (reference sequence). The ends were cut back, 2 bases at V and 3 bases at J, with 22 bases in the middle. This CDR3 is 18 amino acids long. Written as DNA, the CDR3 is TGTGCCAGCAGCTTAATAAAGGGTAAGATTCGAAGGGACACTGAAGCTTTCTTT. Translation gives CASSLIKGKIRRDTEAFF.

The J gene is TRBJ1-2, the V gene TRBV2; a possible D gene is TRBD1 (5 bases). Germline CDR1 reads SNHLY; CDR2 reads FYNNEI. Trimming pared 7 bases from V and 4 bases from J, leaving 13 bases between. The CDR3 is 13 residues long. The CDR3 DNA reads TGTGCCAGCATTCCCTGGGGCCTCTATGGCTACACCTTC. It codes for CASIPWGLYGYTF.

This rearrangement joins TRBV4-1 to TRBJ1-1, with unresolved D. Germline loops: CDR1 MGHRA, CDR2 YSYEKL. With 3 bases removed from V and 2 bases from J, the gap between germline ends came to 16 bases. This CDR3 has 16 amino acids. CDR3 sequence reads: CASSHGRDGPNTEAFF. DNA of the CDR3: TGCGCCAGCAGCCACGGTCGCGATGGTCCAAACACTGAAGCTTTCTTT.

V and J are TRBV18 and TRBJ2-1; 11 bases map to TRBD2. CDR1 and CDR2 (germline): KGHSH, LQKENI. The junction had 11 bases not matched to a gene; V was cut back by 3 bases and J by 4 bases. This CDR3 region has 18 residues. The CDR3, as DNA: TGTGCCAGCTCACCTAAGGGACTAGCGGTGATCGGGTACAATGAGCAGTTCTTC. Its translation: CASSPKGLAVIGYNEQFF.

The CDR3 reads CASSLVGRTNEKLFF. The CDR3 nucleotides are TGTGCCAGCAGTTTGGTCGGCAGGACTAATGAAAAACTGTTTTTT. This chain links TRBV27 with TRBJ1-4; no reliable D call. The CDR3 totals 15 residues. The V gene lost 3 bases and the J gene lost 2 bases, with 10 bases spanning the gap. Germline V gene sequence: CDR1 MNHEY, CDR2 SMNVEV (reference sequence).

In DNA, the CDR3 is TGTGCCAGCAGTTCAGGCCGGGACAGTTATTCACCCCTCCACTTT. This sequence encodes CASSSGRDSYSPLHF. This chain connects TRBV6-5 to TRBJ1-6; 7 positions agree with TRBD1. CDR1 MNHEY and CDR2 SVGAGI come from the germline V gene. The CDR3 contains 15 residues. The V gene end was trimmed by 4 bases and the J gene end by 8 bases; junction bases not matched to a gene: 8.

This chain joins TRBV7-2 and TRBJ2-4; D is ambiguous. CDR3 length: 13 residues. V lost 2 bases, J lost 5 bases, and 7 bases lay in between. Looked up from germline, CDR1 is SGHTA and CDR2 is FQGNSA. CDR3 in amino acids: CASSLHQQNIQYF. CDR3 bases: TGTGCCAGCAGCTTACATCAGCAAAACATTCAGTACTTC.

This rearrangement joins TRBV3-1 (or the pseudogene TRBV3-2) to TRBJ1-2; a possible D gene is TRBD1 (5 bases). This CDR3 has 15 amino acids. The germline V gene encodes CDR1 LGHDT and CDR2 YNNKEL (reference sequence). Trimming shortened V by 6 bases and J by 3 bases, and 17 bases separated the two germline ends. The CDR3 spells CASSQSSGTDYGYTF. The CDR3 region has the DNA TGTGCCAGCAGTCAAAGCTCGGGGACCGACTATGGCTACACCTTC.

This clone was seen a single time. V usage is TRBV6-5 and J usage is TRBJ1-4; TRBD1 matches 11 bases. The trim removed 7 bases at V and 11 bases at J, leaving 9 bases unmatched. The CDR3 is 14 residues long. CDR1 and CDR2 (germline): MNHEY, SVGAGI. This CDR3 is CASTLGTGGSKLFF. The CDR3 nucleotides read TGTGCCAGCACTCTAGGGACAGGGGGGTCGAAACTGTTTTTT.

In nucleotides, the CDR3 is TGTGCCAGCAGTTTATCGAGGGTCTCCTACGAGCAGTACTTC. Protein sequence: CASSLSRVSYEQYF. V usage is TRBV27 and J usage is TRBJ2-7, with D possibly matching TRBD2 (5 bases). From germline, CDR1 is MNHEY and CDR2 SMNVEV (reference sequence). This CDR3 is built from 14 residues. Between the trimmed V and J ends, which lost 0 bases and 0 bases, there was a span of 6 bases.

This clone has just one count. This chain uses TRBV12-3 or TRBV12-4 with TRBJ1-2; no definite D call. This CDR3 has 13 amino acids. V was clipped by 7 bases and J by 0 bases, with 9 bases between them. Written as DNA, the CDR3 is TGTGCCAGCACTGGGAGCTCTAACTATGGCTACACCTTC. Encoded protein: CASTGSSNYGYTF.

CDR3 in amino acids: CASSLYGLDTGELFF. CDR3 coding DNA: TGTGCCAGCAGCCTGTACGGGTTGGACACCGGGGAGCTGTTTTTT. This rearrangement joins TRBV6-1 to TRBJ2-2; no firm D call. The CDR3 extends over 15 amino acids. In germline, CDR1 is MNHNS, CDR2 SASEGT. V shed 6 bases and J shed 3 bases, with 14 bases lying between them.

The chain carries TRBV7-2 and TRBJ1-3, with 7 bases matching TRBD1. The length of the CDR3 is 14 residues. The germline V gene has CDR1 SGHTA and CDR2 FQGNSA. Trimming cost V 5 bases and J 4 bases; bases outside gene matches: 5. The CDR3 here is CASSIDRAGNTIYF. The CDR3 region has the DNA TGTGCCAGCAGCATAGACAGGGCCGGAAACACCATATATTTT.

The chain carries TRBV7-9 and TRBJ2-7, with a tentative D call TRBD1 (6 bases). The V end was cut by 5 bases, the J end by 8 bases, with 16 bases between. Per the germline V gene, CDR1 is SEHNR and CDR2 is FQNEAQ (reference sequence). This CDR3 has 13 residues. This CDR3 reads CASSPPDRIKQYF. CDR3 DNA sequence: TGTGCCAGCAGCCCCCCCGACAGGATTAAGCAGTACTTC.

V gene TRBV18 combines with J gene TRBJ2-7; D remains unclear. The CDR3 runs to 12 residues. V shed 2 bases and J shed 1 base, with 3 bases lying between them. The germline gives CDR1 KGHSH, CDR2 LQKENI. DNA for the CDR3: TGTGCCAGCTCACCAAGTTCCTACGAGCAGTACTTC. Translation gives CASSPSSYEQYF. The variable domain in full, completed from reference TRBV18 and TRBJ2-7, reads NAGVMQNPRHLVRRRGQEARLRCSPMKGHSHVYWYRQLPEEGLKFMVYLQKENIIDESGMPKERFSAEFPKEGPSILRIQQVVRGDSAAYFCASSPSSYEQYFGPGTRLTVT.

The chain is built from TRBV3-1 (or the pseudogene TRBV3-2) and TRBJ2-3; D unclear. V was cut by 6 bases and J by 6 bases, with 16 bases left in between. CDR3 length: 14 residues. Germline V CDR1 and CDR2: LGHDT, YNNKEL (reference sequence). CDR3 coding DNA: TGTGCCAGCAGTCCCTCCCACAACCGCGATACGCAGTATTTT. As protein: CASSPSHNRDTQYF.

This clone came up once. The chain couples TRBV19 to TRBJ1-1, with TRBD1 as a possible D gene (5 bases). Trimming took off 6 bases at V and 0 bases at J, with 11 bases between the two ends. CDR3 length: 14 amino acids. Germline CDR1 and CDR2: LNHDA and SQIVND (reference sequence). The CDR3 is CASSPGHLNTEAFF. The CDR3 DNA reads TGTGCCAGTAGCCCCGGACATCTGAACACTGAAGCTTTCTTT.

This chain joins TRBV6-2 or TRBV6-3 and TRBJ1-4; TRBD1 is a possible D gene (5 bases). Germline CDR1 reads MNHEY; CDR2 reads SVGEGT. Trimming shortened V by 6 bases and J by 0 bases, and 8 bases separated the two germline ends. This CDR3 has 14 residues. This CDR3 reads CASRYRSTNEKLFF. The CDR3 region has the DNA TGTGCCAGCAGATACAGGTCAACTAATGAAAAACTGTTTTTT.

This clone has more than one count but fewer than ten. The CDR3 reads CASSLTGQTEAFF. The CDR3 coding sequence is TGTGCCAGCAGCTTGACAGGGCAGACTGAAGCTTTCTTT. V is TRBV5-4 and J is TRBJ1-1; TRBD1 is a possible D gene (6 bases). Trimming took 1 base from V and 5 from J, leaving 9 bases between them. Germline CDR1 and CDR2: SGHNT and YYREEE (reference sequence). This CDR3 is 13 amino acids long.